Given below is one T cell receptor beta chain in context. Some clones are missing from TCRdb's copy, which holds only in-frame ones; the method was immunoSEQ multiplex PCR. This table has about 71,000 clones, about nine tenths appearing once. The source of the sample is a study of OX40 agonist ivuxolimab in advanced cancers. Overall study: The study treated patients with ivuxolimab, an agonistic anti-OX40 (CD134) antibody. Partial response was recorded in three patients: one hepatocellular carcinoma and two cutaneous melanoma cases.

With baseline, cycle 4 day 1, and cycle 7 day 1 as timepoints, blood was sampled. V lost 6 bases to trimming and J lost 6 bases; unmatched junction nucleotides: 2. The CDR3 has 12 residues. Germline lookup yields CDR1 MNHNS and CDR2 SASEGT. This chain joins TRBV6-1 and TRBJ1-1, with TRBD1 matching 9 bases. This TCR derives from an adult with an advanced solid tumor such as melanoma, head and neck, liver or kidney cancer. The source was CD4+ or CD8+ T cells sorted from blood, collected in a trial of the OX40 agonist ivuxolimab. The CDR3 region is CASRDRGSEAFF. CDR3 coding DNA: TGTGCCAGCAGGGACAGGGGTTCTGAAGCTTTCTTT.